This T cell receptor beta chain derives from a study of T cell responses to AZD1222 COVID-19 vaccine. At the level of the study: The study pooled second doses at about 4 or about 12 weeks.

On this clone: The antigen remains undetermined.

Study findings and constraints: Regions left unmutated in variants are reportedly the target of nearly half of spike-specific TCRs. When two AZD1222 doses had been given, Spike-specific TCR breadth and depth rose. Scientists sampled the repertoires only once the peak T cell response had passed.

Trimming removed 3 bases at V and 4 bases at J, with 10 bases between. The germline V gene has CDR1 SGHDT and CDR2 YYEEEE. The CDR3 has 13 residues. Clones were sequenced by immunoSEQ multiplex PCR, and TCRdb holds only the in-frame ones, with some missing. The table has about 120,000 clones, about 92% seen once. The chain employs TRBV5-6 and TRBJ2-5, with D maybe TRBD1 (6 bases). The receptor comes from an adult in good health. Material: peripheral blood, obtained on day 0 of AZD1222 vaccination. The CDR3 reads CASSSRGGETQYF. The CDR3 coding sequence is TGTGCCAGCAGCTCCAGGGGTGGAGAGACCCAGTACTTC.